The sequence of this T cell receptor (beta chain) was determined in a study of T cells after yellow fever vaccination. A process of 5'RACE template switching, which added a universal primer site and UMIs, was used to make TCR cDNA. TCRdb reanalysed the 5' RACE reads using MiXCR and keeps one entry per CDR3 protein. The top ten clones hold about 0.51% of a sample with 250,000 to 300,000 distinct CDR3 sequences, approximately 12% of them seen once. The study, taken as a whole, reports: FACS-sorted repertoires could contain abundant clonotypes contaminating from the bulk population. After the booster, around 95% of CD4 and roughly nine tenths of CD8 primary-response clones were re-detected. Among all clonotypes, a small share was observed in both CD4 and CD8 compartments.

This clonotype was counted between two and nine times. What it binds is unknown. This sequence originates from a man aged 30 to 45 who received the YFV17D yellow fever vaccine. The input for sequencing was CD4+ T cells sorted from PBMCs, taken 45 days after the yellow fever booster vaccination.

The CDR3 is CSASRQEAEAFF. The CDR3 nucleotides are TGCAGTGCTAGTAGACAGGAGGCTGAAGCTTTCTTT. The chain uses TRBV20-1 and TRBJ1-1; tentatively, D is TRBD1 (6 bases). This CDR3 is 12 amino acids long. In germline, CDR1 is DFQATT, CDR2 SNEGSKA (reference sequence). V was clipped by 3 bases and J by 6 bases, with 11 bases between them.